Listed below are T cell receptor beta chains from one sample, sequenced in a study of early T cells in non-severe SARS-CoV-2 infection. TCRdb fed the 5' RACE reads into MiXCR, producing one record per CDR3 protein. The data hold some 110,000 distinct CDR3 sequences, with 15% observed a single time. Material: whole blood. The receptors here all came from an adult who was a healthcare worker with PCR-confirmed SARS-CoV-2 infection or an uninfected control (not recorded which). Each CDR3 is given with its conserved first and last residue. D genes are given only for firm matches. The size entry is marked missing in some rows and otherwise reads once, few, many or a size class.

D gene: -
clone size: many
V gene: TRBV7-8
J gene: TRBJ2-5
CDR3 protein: CASSPSHGETQYF
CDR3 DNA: TGTGCCAGCAGCCCCTCTCACGGGGAGACCCAGTACTTC

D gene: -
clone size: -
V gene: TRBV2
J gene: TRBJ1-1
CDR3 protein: CASSADRRNTEAFF
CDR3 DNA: TGTGCCAGCAGTGCTGACAGGAGGAACACTGAAGCTTTCTTT

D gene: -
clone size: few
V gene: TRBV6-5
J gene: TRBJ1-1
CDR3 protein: CASSPGTKNTEAFF
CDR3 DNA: TGTGCCAGCAGTCCCGGGACAAAGAACACTGAAGCTTTCTTT

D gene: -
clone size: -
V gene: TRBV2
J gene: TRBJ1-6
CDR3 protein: CASRDRTVNSPLHF
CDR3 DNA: TGTGCCAGCAGAGACCGGACCGTGAATTCACCCCTCCACTTT

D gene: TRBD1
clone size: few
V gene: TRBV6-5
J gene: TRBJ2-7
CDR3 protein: CASGDRAYEQYF
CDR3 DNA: TGTGCCAGCGGGGACAGGGCCTACGAGCAGTACTTC

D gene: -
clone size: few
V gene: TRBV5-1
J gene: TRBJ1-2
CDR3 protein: CASSFREDYGYTF
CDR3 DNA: TGCGCCAGCAGCTTTCGGGAAGACTATGGCTACACCTTC

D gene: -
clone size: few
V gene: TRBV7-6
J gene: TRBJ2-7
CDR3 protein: CASSSESREQYF
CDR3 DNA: TGTGCCAGCAGCTCAGAAAGCAGGGAGCAGTACTTC

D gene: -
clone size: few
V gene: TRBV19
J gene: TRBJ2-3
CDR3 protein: CASTRTGPWGDQFPDTQYF
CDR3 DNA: TGTGCCAGTACACGGACGGGCCCCTGGGGGGACCAATTCCCAGATACGCAGTATTTT

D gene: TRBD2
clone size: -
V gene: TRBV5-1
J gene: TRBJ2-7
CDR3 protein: CASSSGLAGEDEQYF
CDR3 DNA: TGCGCCAGCAGCTCGGGACTAGCGGGAGAGGACGAGCAGTACTTC

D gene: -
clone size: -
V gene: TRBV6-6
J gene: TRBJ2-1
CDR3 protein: CASTHYGGRSNEQFF
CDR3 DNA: TGTGCCAGCACCCATTACGGGGGCAGAAGCAATGAGCAGTTCTTC

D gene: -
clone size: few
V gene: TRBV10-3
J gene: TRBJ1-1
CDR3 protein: CAISDLGNTEAFF
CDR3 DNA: TGTGCCATCAGTGATCTAGGGAACACTGAAGCTTTCTTT

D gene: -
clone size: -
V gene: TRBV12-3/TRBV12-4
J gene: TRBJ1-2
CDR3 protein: CASTNLGASPIYGYTF
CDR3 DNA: TGTGCCAGCACCAACCTCGGGGCGTCCCCGATATATGGCTACACCTTC

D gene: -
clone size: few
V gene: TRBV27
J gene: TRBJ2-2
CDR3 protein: CASSSLRTDSISNTGELFF
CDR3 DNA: TGTGCCAGCAGTTCCCTCCGGACAGATTCCATATCAAACACCGGGGAGCTGTTTTTT

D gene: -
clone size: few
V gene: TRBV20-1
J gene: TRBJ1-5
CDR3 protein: CSASNRENQPQHF
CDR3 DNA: TGCAGTGCTAGTAACAGGGAGAATCAGCCCCAGCATTTT

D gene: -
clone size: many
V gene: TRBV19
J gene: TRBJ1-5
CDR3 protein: CASSIEGLSNQPQHF
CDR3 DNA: TGTGCCAGTAGTATAGAAGGGCTGAGCAATCAGCCCCAGCATTTT

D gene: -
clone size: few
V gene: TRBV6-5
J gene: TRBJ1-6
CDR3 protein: CASSYSETGLSSYNSPLHF
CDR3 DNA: TGTGCCAGCAGTTACTCGGAAACAGGCCTGAGCTCCTATAATTCACCCCTCCACTTT

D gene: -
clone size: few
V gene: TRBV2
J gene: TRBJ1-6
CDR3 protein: CASSEDRYNSPLHF
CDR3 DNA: TGTGCCAGCAGTGAAGACAGGTATAATTCACCCCTCCACTTT

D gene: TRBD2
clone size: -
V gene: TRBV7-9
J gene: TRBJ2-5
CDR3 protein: CASSRWTSALETQYF
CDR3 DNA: TGTGCCAGCAGCCGGTGGACTAGCGCCTTAGAGACCCAGTACTTC

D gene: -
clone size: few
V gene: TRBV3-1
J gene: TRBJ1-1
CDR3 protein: CASSPRATTNTEAFF
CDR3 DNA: TGTGCCAGCAGCCCCCGGGCCACAACGAACACTGAAGCTTTCTTT

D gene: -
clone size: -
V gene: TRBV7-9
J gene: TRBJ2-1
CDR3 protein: CASSLAGRGRGVNEQFF
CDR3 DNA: TGTGCCAGCAGCTTAGCGGGGCGGGGGCGAGGGGTCAATGAGCAGTTCTTC

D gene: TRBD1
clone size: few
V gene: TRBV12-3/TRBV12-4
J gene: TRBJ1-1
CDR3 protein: CASSPRGRGSTEAFF
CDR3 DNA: TGTGCCAGCAGTCCTAGGGGGCGAGGGTCCACTGAAGCTTTCTTT

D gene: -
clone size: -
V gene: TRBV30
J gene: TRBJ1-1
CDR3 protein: CAWKKGQNTEAFF
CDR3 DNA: TGTGCCTGGAAAAAGGGACAGAACACTGAAGCTTTCTTT

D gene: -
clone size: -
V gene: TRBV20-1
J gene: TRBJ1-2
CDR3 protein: CSARDRVDYGYTF
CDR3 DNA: TGCAGTGCTAGAGACAGGGTGGACTATGGCTACACCTTC

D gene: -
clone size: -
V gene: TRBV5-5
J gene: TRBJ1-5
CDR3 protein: CASSLEGQGRQPQHF
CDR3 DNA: TGTGCCAGCAGCTTGGAAGGCCAGGGGAGACAGCCCCAGCATTTT

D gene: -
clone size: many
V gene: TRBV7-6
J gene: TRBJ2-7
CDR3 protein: CASSSGVPYEQYF
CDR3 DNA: TGTGCCAGCAGCTCCGGGGTCCCCTACGAGCAGTACTTC

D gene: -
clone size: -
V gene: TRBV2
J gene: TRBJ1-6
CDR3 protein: CASRKTSSYNSPLHF
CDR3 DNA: TGTGCCAGCAGAAAGACCTCCTCCTATAATTCACCCCTCCACTTT

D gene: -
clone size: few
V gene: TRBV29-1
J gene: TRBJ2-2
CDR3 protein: CSVGTLRSGELFF
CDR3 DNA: TGCAGCGTTGGGACTCTAAGGAGCGGGGAGCTGTTTTTT

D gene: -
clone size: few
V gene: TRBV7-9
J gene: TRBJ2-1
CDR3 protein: CASSPGATGGLYNEQFF
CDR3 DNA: TGTGCCAGCAGCCCGGGGGCCACGGGGGGACTCTACAATGAGCAGTTCTTC

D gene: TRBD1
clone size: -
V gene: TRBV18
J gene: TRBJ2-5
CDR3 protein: CASSPRQGVPQGDQYF
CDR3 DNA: TGTGCCAGCTCTCCGCGACAGGGGGTACCTCAAGGAGACCAGTACTTC

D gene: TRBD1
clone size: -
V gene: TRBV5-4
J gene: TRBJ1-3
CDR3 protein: CASSKAEQGIHGNTIYF
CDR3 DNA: TGTGCCAGCAGCAAAGCCGAACAGGGGATTCATGGAAACACCATATATTTT

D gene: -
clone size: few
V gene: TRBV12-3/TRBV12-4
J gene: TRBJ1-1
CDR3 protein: CASTPGTPNTEAFF
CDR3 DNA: TGTGCCAGCACCCCCGGGACACCCAACACTGAAGCTTTCTTT

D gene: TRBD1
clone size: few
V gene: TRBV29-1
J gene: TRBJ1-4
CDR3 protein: CSVADRERAKLFF
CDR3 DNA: TGCAGCGTTGCCGACAGGGAAAGAGCAAAACTGTTTTTT

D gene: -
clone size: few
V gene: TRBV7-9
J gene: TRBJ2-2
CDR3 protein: CASSSRSTGELFF
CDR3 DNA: TGTGCCAGCAGCTCCAGAAGCACCGGGGAGCTGTTTTTT

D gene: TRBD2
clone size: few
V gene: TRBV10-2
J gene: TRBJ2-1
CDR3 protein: CASSEPGTSSDEQFF
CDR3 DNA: TGCGCCAGCAGTGAGCCCGGGACTAGCAGTGATGAGCAGTTCTTC

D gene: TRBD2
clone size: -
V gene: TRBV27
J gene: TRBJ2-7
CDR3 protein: CASSPSGGPYEQYF
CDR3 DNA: TGTGCCAGCAGCCCCAGCGGGGGGCCTTACGAGCAGTACTTC

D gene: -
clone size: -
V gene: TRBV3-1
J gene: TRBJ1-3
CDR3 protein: CASSRVRDTIYF
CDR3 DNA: TGTGCCAGCAGTCGCGTCCGGGACACCATATATTTT

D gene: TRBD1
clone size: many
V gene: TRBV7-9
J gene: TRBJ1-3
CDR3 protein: CASRQGLGNTIYF
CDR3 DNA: TGTGCCAGCCGACAGGGGCTTGGAAACACCATATATTTT

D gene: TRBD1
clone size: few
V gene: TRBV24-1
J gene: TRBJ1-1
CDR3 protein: CATPLGGMNTEAFF
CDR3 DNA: TGTGCCACTCCGTTAGGGGGCATGAACACTGAAGCTTTCTTT

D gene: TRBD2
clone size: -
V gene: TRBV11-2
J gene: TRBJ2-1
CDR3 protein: CASAPLSAGGYPNNEQFF
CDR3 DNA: TGTGCCAGTGCCCCGCTCTCAGCGGGGGGATACCCCAACAATGAGCAGTTCTTC

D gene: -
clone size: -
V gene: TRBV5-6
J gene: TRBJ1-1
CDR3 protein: CASSLVFQGRTEAFF
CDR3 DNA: TGTGCCAGCAGCTTGGTTTTCCAGGGGAGGACTGAAGCTTTCTTT

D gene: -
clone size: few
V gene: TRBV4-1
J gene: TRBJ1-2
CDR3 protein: CASSQVLRWRNYGYTF
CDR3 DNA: TGCGCCAGCAGCCAAGTTCTACGATGGAGGAACTATGGCTACACCTTC

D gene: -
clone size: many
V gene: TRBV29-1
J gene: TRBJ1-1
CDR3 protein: CSGRGTEAFF
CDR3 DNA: TGCAGCGGGAGGGGAACTGAAGCTTTCTTT

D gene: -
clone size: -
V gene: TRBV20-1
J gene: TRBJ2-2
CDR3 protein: CSASVVSGNTGELFF
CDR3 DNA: TGCAGTGCTAGTGTGGTTTCGGGGAACACCGGGGAGCTGTTTTTT

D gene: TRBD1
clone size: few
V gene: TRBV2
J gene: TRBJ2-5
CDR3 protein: CASGRTGGFGTQYF
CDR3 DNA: TGTGCCAGCGGTCGGACAGGGGGGTTTGGGACCCAGTACTTC

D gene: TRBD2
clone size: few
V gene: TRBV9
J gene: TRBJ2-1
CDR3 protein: CASSLTSGGAVPYNEQFF
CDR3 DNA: TGTGCCAGCAGCTTGACTAGCGGGGGGGCGGTGCCCTACAATGAGCAGTTCTTC

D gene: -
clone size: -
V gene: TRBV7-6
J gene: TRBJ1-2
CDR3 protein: CAIGLLLANYGYTF
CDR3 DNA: TGTGCCATCGGACTTCTACTAGCTAACTATGGCTACACCTTC

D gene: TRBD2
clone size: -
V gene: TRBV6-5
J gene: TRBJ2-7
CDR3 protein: CASREPLAGGKGEQYF
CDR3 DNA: TGTGCCAGCAGGGAGCCGTTAGCGGGGGGAAAGGGCGAGCAGTACTTC

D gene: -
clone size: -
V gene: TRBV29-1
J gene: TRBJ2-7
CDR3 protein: CSVFGENGQGYF
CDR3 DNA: TGCAGCGTTTTTGGGGAAAACGGACAAGGGTACTTC

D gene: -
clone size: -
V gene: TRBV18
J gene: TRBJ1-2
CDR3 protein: CASSPHTNYGYTF
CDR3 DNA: TGTGCCAGCTCACCACACACTAACTATGGCTACACCTTC

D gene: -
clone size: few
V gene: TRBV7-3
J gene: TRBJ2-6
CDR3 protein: CASSLSQGMAGANVLTF
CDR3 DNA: TGTGCCAGCAGCTTGAGTCAGGGAATGGCTGGGGCCAACGTCCTGACTTTC

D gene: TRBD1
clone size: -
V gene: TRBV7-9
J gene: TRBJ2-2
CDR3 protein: CASSPRTGTVTGELFF
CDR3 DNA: TGTGCCAGCAGTCCCCGGACAGGGACGGTCACCGGGGAGCTGTTTTTT

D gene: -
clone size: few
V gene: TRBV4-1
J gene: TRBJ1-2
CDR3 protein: CASSHPGTLNYGYTF
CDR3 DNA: TGCGCCAGCAGCCACCCAGGGACACTTAACTATGGCTACACCTTC

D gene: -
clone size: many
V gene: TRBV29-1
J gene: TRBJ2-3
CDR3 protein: CSVLGAGVNPSTDTQYF
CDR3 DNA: TGCAGCGTTCTGGGGGCAGGTGTGAATCCTAGCACAGATACGCAGTATTTT

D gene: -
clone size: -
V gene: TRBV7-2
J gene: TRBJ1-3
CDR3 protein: CASSLVSLNSGNTIYF
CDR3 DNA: TGTGCCAGCAGCTTAGTGTCCCTTAACTCTGGAAACACCATATATTTT